This TCR beta chain comes out of a study of blood T cells in healthy people across ages. CDR3 length: 12 amino acids. CDR1 and CDR2 (germline): ENHRY, SYGVKD. It was with a sample-barcoded 5' primer and a J-beta primer mix that a second PCR of roughly 7 to 11 cycles was run. In TCRdb, the 5' RACE reads were re-called with MiXCR into one record per CDR3 protein. The repertoire holds roughly 410,000 distinct CDR3 sequences, with 45% to 65% as singletons. As to this clonotype: Germline and junction disagree at one end, which may indicate a read error.

The specimen was blood. This clonotype was sampled from a man in his fifties or sixties in good health. The chain combines TRBV10-3 with TRBJ2-1; D is ambiguous. The CDR3 spells CANSEGTHEQFF. In DNA, the CDR3 is TGTGCCAACAGTGAAGGTACCCACGAGCAGTTCTTC.